The 30 T cell receptor beta chains listed next were all sequenced from one sample in a study of cytomegalovirus exposure and HLA in healthy donors. Primers included in the PCR were 60 Vbeta and 13 Jbeta primers. Profiling relied on immunoSEQ multiplex PCR, and the TCRdb table lists in-frame clones only, not all of them. The table has about 170,000 clones, 75% to 80% seen once. The sequenced sample was PBMCs. The receptors come from a woman between 45 and 60 years old in good health and CMV-seropositive.

The chain is built from TRBV21-1 and TRBJ1-1; the table's D call TRBD1 went unverified against the DNA. TRBV21-1 has pseudogene status. CDR3 length equals 14 residues. The CDR3 protein is CASKWAARCTEAFF. CDR3 DNA: TGTGCCAGCAAATGGGCAGCCAGGTGCACTGAAGCTTTCTTT.

CDR3 sequence (DNA): TGTGCCAGCAGTTACACGGGACAGGGAACAGGGGAGCTGTTTTTT. Translated, it gives CASSYTGQGTGELFF. The rearrangement uses TRBV6-5 and TRBJ2-2; 9 positions match TRBD1. The CDR3 spans 15 residues. J gave up 8 bases and V 2 bases, and 6 bases lay outside the gene matches. Germline V gene lookup returns CDR1 MNHEY and CDR2 SVGAGI.

The chain couples TRBV12-5 to TRBJ1-1; maybe TRBD1 (6 bases). The CDR3 covers 14 residues. Between the trimmed V and J ends, which lost 0 bases and 14 bases, there was a span of 19 bases. Germline CDR1 LGHNT, CDR2 FRNRAP. This chain's CDR3 is CASGLVTMGTPGFF. DNA for the CDR3: TGTGCTAGTGGTTTGGTGACAATGGGGACACCCGGGTTCTTT.

This clone was seen only a few times. The chain couples TRBV29-1 to TRBJ2-7; maybe TRBD1 (6 bases). CDR1 SQVTM and CDR2 ANQGSEA come from the germline V gene. The CDR3 contains 12 residues. V lost 4 bases and J lost 3, with 10 bases in between. The CDR3 DNA follows: TGCAGCGTTGGTAACAGGGTCTACGAGCAGTACTTC. It codes for CSVGNRVYEQYF.

The chain joins TRBV7-3 to TRBJ2-3, with 9 positions matching TRBD1. This CDR3 is built from 14 residues. Germline-derived CDR1 and CDR2 are SGHTA and FQGTGA. Trimming took 6 bases from V and 3 from J; bases not matched to a gene: 4. CDR3 coding DNA: TGTGCCAGCAGATTGGACAGGGGAACAGATACGCAGTATTTT. Residues: CASRLDRGTDTQYF.

A few counts support this clone. The V call is TRBV27, the J call TRBJ1-1; 9 bases line up with TRBD1. This CDR3 contains 15 residues. Per the germline V gene, CDR1 is MNHEY and CDR2 is SMNVEV (reference sequence). Trimming cost V 7 bases and J 4 bases; bases outside gene matches: 10. The CDR3 loop is CASNYGDRVSTEAFF. The CDR3, as DNA: TGTGCCAGCAATTACGGGGACAGGGTGAGCACTGAAGCTTTCTTT.

The genes are TRBV6-5 and TRBJ2-1; weak D call: TRBD1 (6 bases). This CDR3 contains 16 residues. Germline V gene sequence: CDR1 MNHEY, CDR2 SVGAGI. Between the trimmed V and J ends, which lost 4 bases and 8 bases, there was a span of 21 bases. The CDR3 bases are TGTGCCAGCAGTTCCATTAGGGACATGGGTTGGGATGAGCAGTTCTTC. It yields the protein CASSSIRDMGWDEQFF.

The chain uses TRBV19 and TRBJ1-1, with a possible D match to TRBD1 (6 bases). Looked up from germline, CDR1 is LNHDA and CDR2 is SQIVND (reference sequence). The CDR3 covers 16 residues. V was clipped by 8 bases and J by 1 base, with 20 bases between them. CDR3 nucleotide sequence: TGTGCCAGTTACGGACAGTGGTATCAGGGGAACACTGAAGCTTTCTTT. It encodes CASYGQWYQGNTEAFF.

This clone was counted a single time. The sample holds other DNA sequences that translate to the same CDR3. The chain joins TRBV19 to TRBJ1-1; D is perhaps TRBD1 (5 bases). The CDR3 extends over 16 amino acids. Deletions cut 3 bases from V and 0 bases from J, with 14 bases between. Germline assignment: CDR1 LNHDA and CDR2 SQIVND (reference sequence). CDR3 DNA sequence: TGTGCCAGTAGTATTGGGCGAGGGACTCTGAACACTGAAGCTTTCTTT. As protein: CASSIGRGTLNTEAFF. The full variable domain, in which reference TRBV19 and TRBJ1-1 provide the parts outside the CDR3, is DGGITQSPKYLFRKEGQNVTLSCEQNLNHDAMYWYRQDPGQGLRLIYYSQIVNDFQKGDIAEGYSVSREKKESFPLTVTSAQKNPTAFYLCASSIGRGTLNTEAFFGQGTRLTVV.

In this sample, this clone turned up a few times. The V call is TRBV6-6, the J call TRBJ2-1; no definite D call. Germline CDR1 MNHNY, CDR2 SVGAGI (reference sequence). This CDR3 is built from 14 residues. The germline V and J ends were trimmed by 6 bases and 0 bases, with 9 bases remaining between them. CDR3 amino acids: CASRGSSSYNEQFF. The CDR3 coding sequence is TGTGCCAGCAGGGGTAGCTCCTCCTACAATGAGCAGTTCTTC.

This clone has more than one count but fewer than ten. V usage is TRBV4-3 and J usage is TRBJ1-3; D gene ambiguous. The germline gives CDR1 LGHNA, CDR2 YSLEER. The CDR3 has 17 amino acids. Trimming stripped 0 bases from V and 0 bases from J, with 12 bases between. The CDR3: CASSQEWRAVSGNTIYF. The CDR3 nucleotides read TGCGCCAGCAGCCAAGAGTGGAGGGCCGTCTCTGGAAACACCATATATTTT.

CDR3 DNA: TGTGCCAGCAGCCCTAGCACAGATACGCAGTATTTT. Translated: CASSPSTDTQYF. This sequence joins TRBV27 and TRBJ2-3; no firm D call. CDR3 size: 12 residues. Germline values: CDR1 MNHEY, CDR2 SMNVEV (reference sequence). V lost 6 bases to trimming and J lost 0 bases, with 4 bases between them.

The rearrangement uses TRBV5-8 and TRBJ1-4; D might be TRBD1 (5 bases). The V end was cut by 4 bases, the J end by 4 bases, with 14 bases between. The CDR3 has 15 residues. Germline values: CDR1 SGHTS, CDR2 YDEGEE. The CDR3 protein is CASSQGTGDNEKLFF. CDR3 in DNA: TGTGCCAGCAGCCAAGGGACGGGGGATAATGAAAAACTGTTTTTT.

This chain uses TRBV11-2 with TRBJ2-3; TRBD2 matches 7 bases. Unmatched junction bases numbered 5, after V lost 5 bases and J lost 0 bases. This CDR3 is 15 amino acids long. Germline V gene sequence: CDR1 SGHAT, CDR2 FQNNGV. The DNA for the CDR3 is TGTGCCAGCAGCCTGGGGGGGTGGAGCACAGATACGCAGTATTTT. Translation: CASSLGGWSTDTQYF.

This clone is a singleton in its sample. The J gene is TRBJ2-3, the V gene TRBV5-6; the D gene is possibly TRBD1 (6 bases). The CDR3 loop spans 16 amino acids. Trimming stripped 5 bases from V and 8 bases from J, with 24 bases between. CDR1 is SGHDT and CDR2 is YYEEEE in the germline V gene. The CDR3 coding sequence is TGTGCCAGCAGGGCCGGACCGGGGACAAGAAGGGGTACGCAGTATTTT. Encoded protein: CASRAGPGTRRGTQYF. Full variable domain (outside the CDR3, taken from reference TRBV5-6 and TRBJ2-3): DAGVTQSPTHLIKTRGQQVTLRCSPKSGHDTVSWYQQALGQGPQFIFQYYEEEERQRGNFPDRFSGHQFPNYSSELNVNALLLGDSALYLCASRAGPGTRRGTQYFGPGTRLTVL.

This clone was picked up one time. V and J are TRBV4-3 and TRBJ2-3; D perhaps matches TRBD1 (6 bases). The CDR3 consists of 15 residues. Trimming removed 3 bases from V and 1 base from J, with 11 bases in between. CDR1 is LGHNA, CDR2 YSLEER, per germline. CDR3 sequence: CASSQQQGGTDTQYF. The CDR3 DNA reads TGCGCCAGCAGCCAGCAACAGGGTGGCACAGATACGCAGTATTTT.

The chain links TRBV7-9 to TRBJ1-1, with 7 positions matching TRBD1. Trimming removed 7 bases from V and 5 bases from J; junction bases left unmatched: 7. The germline V gene encodes CDR1 SEHNR and CDR2 FQNEAQ (reference sequence). The CDR3 is 13 residues long. The DNA for the CDR3 is TGTGCCAGCAACCCACAGGGGAGAACTGAAGCTTTCTTT. Its protein is CASNPQGRTEAFF.

The chain has TRBV18 and TRBJ1-2, with D tentatively TRBD1 (5 bases). The CDR3 spans 14 residues. Trimming stripped 5 bases from V and 2 bases from J, with 12 bases between. In germline, CDR1 is KGHSH, CDR2 LQKENI. CDR3 sequence: CASSAGGANYGYTF. Written as DNA, the CDR3 is TGTGCCAGCTCAGCGGGCGGGGCCAACTATGGCTACACCTTC. The entire variable domain, with the rest obtained from reference TRBV18 and TRBJ1-2, is as follows: NAGVMQNPRHLVRRRGQEARLRCSPMKGHSHVYWYRQLPEEGLKFMVYLQKENIIDESGMPKERFSAEFPKEGPSILRIQQVVRGDSAAYFCASSAGGANYGYTFGSGTRLTVV.

The chain combines TRBV7-2 with TRBJ2-7; TRBD2 agrees at 7 bases. The ends lost 0 bases at V and 4 bases at J; junction bases unmatched: 6. The CDR3 length is 15 residues. Germline loops: CDR1 SGHTA, CDR2 FQGNSA. In nucleotides, the CDR3 is TGTGCCAGCAGCTTAGCGCGGGGGATCTCGTACGAGCAGTACTTC. Translation: CASSLARGISYEQYF.

This clone was found once. The chain combines TRBV19 with TRBJ1-5, with a tentative D call TRBD1 (6 bases). Germline assignment: CDR1 LNHDA and CDR2 SQIVND (reference sequence). This CDR3 comprises 16 residues. The V and J ends lost 6 bases and 0 bases respectively, with 15 bases between them. The CDR3 region has the DNA TGTGCCAGTAGGGTACAGGGCACTTATAGCAATCAGCCCCAGCATTTT. This translates into CASRVQGTYSNQPQHF.

This clone was seen more than once but under ten times. The chain uses TRBV7-2 and TRBJ1-3; D is perhaps TRBD1 (6 bases). This CDR3 is built from 15 residues. Germline loops: CDR1 SGHTA, CDR2 FQGNSA. Trimming took off 4 bases at V and 6 bases at J, with 16 bases between the two ends. The CDR3 loop is CASSSPDRRINTIYF. DNA of the CDR3: TGTGCCAGCAGCTCCCCTGACAGGCGGATAAACACCATATATTTT.

This chain uses TRBV7-2 with TRBJ1-2; D is undetermined. V was cut by 10 bases and J by 3 bases, with 12 bases left in between. Germline V gene lookup returns CDR1 SGHTA and CDR2 FQGNSA. This CDR3 comprises 12 residues. The CDR3 DNA reads as TGTGCCACGACTAGAACGGACTATGGCTACACCTTC. It encodes CATTRTDYGYTF.

This clone turned up a few times. The chain carries TRBV7-6 and TRBJ1-4; 8 nucleotides line up with TRBD1. Germline V gene sequence: CDR1 SGHVS, CDR2 FNYEAQ. CDR3 length: 14 residues. The junction had 8 bases not matched to a gene; V was cut back by 6 bases and J by 8 bases. The CDR3 protein is CASSSTGGREKLFF. The CDR3 DNA follows: TGTGCCAGCAGTTCAACAGGGGGTAGAGAAAAACTGTTTTTT.

This clone appeared a few times. This chain joins TRBV9 and TRBJ2-5; TRBD2 aligns across 12 bases. The CDR3 runs 15 residues. Germline V gives CDR1 SGDLS, CDR2 YYNGEE. V shed 0 bases and J 3 bases; nucleotides not matched to a gene: 0. CDR3 DNA sequence: TGTGCCAGCAGCGTAGGACTAGCGGGAGAAGAGACCCAGTACTTC. Its translation: CASSVGLAGEETQYF.

The chain recombines TRBV7-2 with TRBJ1-5; 7 bases fit TRBD1. V lost 3 bases and J lost 4; bases outside the gene matches: 6. Looked up from germline, CDR1 is SGHTA and CDR2 is FQGNSA. The CDR3 sequence is 15 residues long. The CDR3 reads CASSFRQGGNQPQHF. CDR3 nucleotide sequence: TGTGCCAGCAGCTTCCGACAGGGAGGTAATCAGCCCCAGCATTTT.

The chain links TRBV5-4 to TRBJ2-7; TRBD2 is a possible D gene (6 bases). The CDR3 is made up of 14 amino acids. V was clipped by 4 bases and J by 0 bases, with 11 bases between them. Germline CDR1 and CDR2: SGHNT and YYREEE (reference sequence). CDR3 in DNA: TGTGCCAGCAGCCGGGACTCCAGCTCCTACGAGCAGTACTTC. This translates into CASSRDSSSYEQYF.

The chain uses TRBV7-2 and TRBJ2-3; TRBD2 matches 10 bases. Trimming at V came to 3 bases and at J to 6 bases, leaving 6 bases not matched to a gene. The germline V gene encodes CDR1 SGHTA and CDR2 FQGNSA. CDR3 size: 15 residues. CDR3 nucleotide sequence: TGTGCCAGCAGCTTGAGCGGGGGGGCCGGCGATACGCAGTATTTT. Amino acids: CASSLSGGAGDTQYF.

The rearrangement links TRBV7-8 to TRBJ2-7; 10 nucleotides match TRBD1. CDR1 SGHVS and CDR2 FQNEAQ come from the germline V gene. The length of the CDR3 is 15 residues. Trimming at V came to 5 bases and at J to 4 bases, leaving 8 bases not matched to a gene. The CDR3: CASSLMTGGGYEQYF. The CDR3 nucleotides are TGTGCCAGCAGCCTTATGACAGGGGGCGGGTACGAGCAGTACTTC.

The V gene is TRBV5-4, the J gene TRBJ2-1, with 9 bases fitting TRBD2. This CDR3 has 14 amino acids. The J segment lost 4 bases and the V segment lost 1 base, leaving 0 bases of the junction unmatched. Germline CDR1 SGHNT, CDR2 YYREEE (reference sequence). The CDR3 loop reads CASSLTSGYNEQFF. CDR3 sequence (DNA): TGTGCCAGCAGCTTGACTAGCGGGTACAATGAGCAGTTCTTC. The full variable domain, completed using reference TRBV5-4 and TRBJ2-1, is ETGVTQSPTHLIKTRGQQVTLRCSSQSGHNTVSWYQQALGQGPQFIFQYYREEENGRGNFPPRFSGLQFPNYSSELNVNALELDDSALYLCASSLTSGYNEQFFGPGTRLTVL.

The rearrangement links TRBV2 to TRBJ2-4; TRBD1 matches 7 bases. Trimming cost V 7 bases and J 0 bases; bases outside gene matches: 9. The germline CDR1 and CDR2 sequences are SNHLY and FYNNEI. The CDR3 runs 16 residues. The CDR3 coding sequence is TGTGCCAGCATCGGACAGGAGGTAGTAGCCAAAAACATTCAGTACTTC. It is translated as CASIGQEVVAKNIQYF.